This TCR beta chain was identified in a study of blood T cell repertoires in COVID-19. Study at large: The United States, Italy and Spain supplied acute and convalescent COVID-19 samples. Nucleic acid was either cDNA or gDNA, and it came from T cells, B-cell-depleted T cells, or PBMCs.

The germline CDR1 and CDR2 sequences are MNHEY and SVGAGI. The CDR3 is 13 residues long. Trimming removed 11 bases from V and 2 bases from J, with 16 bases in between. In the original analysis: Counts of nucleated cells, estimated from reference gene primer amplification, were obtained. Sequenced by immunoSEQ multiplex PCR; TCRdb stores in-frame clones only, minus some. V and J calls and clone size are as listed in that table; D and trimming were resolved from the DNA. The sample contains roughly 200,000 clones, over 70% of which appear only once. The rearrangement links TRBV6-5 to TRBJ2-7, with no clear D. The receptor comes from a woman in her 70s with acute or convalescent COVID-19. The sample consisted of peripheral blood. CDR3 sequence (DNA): TGTGCCGGCCCTCCCACCGTTACCTACGAGCAGTACTTC. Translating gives CAGPPTVTYEQYF.